This is a list of T cell receptor beta chains from one sample in a study of T cell responses to AZD1222 COVID-19 vaccine. Clones were sequenced by immunoSEQ multiplex PCR, and TCRdb holds only the in-frame ones, with some missing. The sample has 18,000 or so clones, roughly 86% seen once. The sequencing here drew on peripheral blood, taken 28 days after the second AZD1222 dose. The origin of the receptors is an adult who received the AZD1222 COVID-19 vaccine. Both conserved end residues are part of each CDR3. D genes are given only for firm matches. Clone size, where shown, is once, few, many, or a class for clones that have expanded.

cdr3_aa cdr3_nt j_call d_call v_call clone_size
CASSAPDGPYEQYF TGTGCCAGCAGTGCACCCGACGGACCCTACGAGCAGTACTTC TRBJ2-7 NA TRBV28 NA
CASKERENTGELFF TGTGCCAGCAAGGAGCGGGAGAACACCGGGGAGCTGTTTTTT TRBJ2-2 TRBD2 TRBV2 once
CASSPRRNYNEQFF TGTGCCAGTAGCCCTCGACGGAACTACAATGAGCAGTTCTTC TRBJ2-1 NA TRBV19 NA
CASSQVLPVAGEGETQYF TGTGCCAGCAGCCAAGTTTTACCGGTGGCCGGGGAGGGGGAGACCCAGTACTTC TRBJ2-5 TRBD2 TRBV14 NA
CASSAGVEQFF TGTGCCAGCAGCGCTGGGGTTGAGCAGTTCTTC TRBJ2-1 NA TRBV7-9 NA
CASSWGHTNTEAFF TGTGCCAGCAGCTGGGGGCATACGAACACTGAAGCTTTCTTT TRBJ1-1 NA TRBV5-6 NA
CAISVDRTFTGELFF TGTGCCATCAGTGTGGACAGGACCTTCACCGGGGAGCTGTTTTTT TRBJ2-2 TRBD1 TRBV10-3 NA
CASSLGTPNEQFF TGTGCCAGCAGCCTAGGGACTCCTAATGAGCAGTTCTTC TRBJ2-1 NA TRBV28 NA
CASSWTGQSTGELFF TGCGCCAGCAGCTGGACAGGGCAAAGCACCGGGGAGCTGTTTTTT TRBJ2-2 TRBD1 TRBV5-1 NA
CASSPGTSVTDTQYF TGTGCCAGCAGTCCCGGGACTAGCGTGACAGATACGCAGTATTTT TRBJ2-3 TRBD2 TRBV2 NA
CASSFRQDTGELFF TGTGCCAGCAGCTTCAGACAGGACACCGGGGAGCTGTTTTTT TRBJ2-2 NA TRBV7-6 NA
CASKFGQGVRNYGYTF TGCGCCAGCAAATTCGGACAGGGGGTTAGGAACTATGGCTACACCTTC TRBJ1-2 TRBD1 TRBV5-1 NA
CSVGRGRGTDTQYF TGCAGCGTTGGCAGGGGGCGAGGCACAGATACGCAGTATTTT TRBJ2-3 TRBD1 TRBV29-1 NA
CASSEPTAYEQYF TGTGCCAGCAGTGAACCGACAGCCTACGAGCAGTACTTC TRBJ2-7 NA TRBV2 NA